This T cell receptor beta chain was obtained from a study of PD-1 and CTLA-4 blockade in melanoma. The length of the CDR3 is 17 residues. Trimming stripped 0 bases from V and 2 bases from J, with 14 bases between. CDR1 is MGHRA, CDR2 YSYEKL, per germline. Generated by immunoSEQ multiplex PCR, the TCRdb table keeps only in-frame clones and is missing some. The sample lists some 15,000 clones, over 65% occurring once. The J gene is TRBJ2-1, the V gene TRBV4-1; maybe TRBD2 (6 bases). This sample comprised CD8+ T cells from peripheral blood, obtained before anti-PD-1 treatment. This clonotype originated in a human donor with melanoma. This chain's CDR3 is CASSQDGGEVPYNEQFF. The CDR3 DNA is TGCGCCAGCAGCCAAGATGGCGGGGAAGTACCCTACAATGAGCAGTTCTTC.